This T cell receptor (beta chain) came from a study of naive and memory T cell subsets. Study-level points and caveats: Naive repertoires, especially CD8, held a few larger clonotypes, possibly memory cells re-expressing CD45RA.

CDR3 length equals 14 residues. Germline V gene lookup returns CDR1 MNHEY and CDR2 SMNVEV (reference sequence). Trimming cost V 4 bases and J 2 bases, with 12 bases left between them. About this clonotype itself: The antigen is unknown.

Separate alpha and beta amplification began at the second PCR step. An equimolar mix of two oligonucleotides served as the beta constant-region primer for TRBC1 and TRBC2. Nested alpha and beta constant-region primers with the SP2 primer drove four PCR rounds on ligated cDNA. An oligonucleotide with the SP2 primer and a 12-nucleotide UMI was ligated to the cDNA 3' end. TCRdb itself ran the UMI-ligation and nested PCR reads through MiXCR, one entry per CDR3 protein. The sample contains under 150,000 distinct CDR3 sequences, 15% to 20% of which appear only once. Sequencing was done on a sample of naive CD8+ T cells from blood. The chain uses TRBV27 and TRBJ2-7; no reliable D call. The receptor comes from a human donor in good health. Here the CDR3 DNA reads TGTGCCAGCAGTTCCTTCTTGGGTCCCTACGAGCAGTACTTC. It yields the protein CASSSFLGPYEQYF.